The present T cell receptor (beta chain) was sequenced within a study of T-cell reconstitution after alpha-beta-depleted transplantation in children. Unique molecular identifiers were used in preparing the TCRbeta library. TCRdb itself ran the PCR reads through MiXCR, one entry per CDR3 protein. The sample consists of 450,000 to 600,000 distinct CDR3 sequences, roughly 18% of them appearing once. This clonotype was picked up a small number of times. The CDR3 totals 13 residues. The V and J ends lost 4 bases and 4 bases respectively, with 8 bases between them. Germline lookup yields CDR1 KGHSH and CDR2 LQKENI.

The source material was PBMCs from the stem cell graft donor, sampled from the stem cell graft. This TCR came from a human donor who donated a stem cell graft to a child with acute lymphoblastic leukemia. The chain couples TRBV18 to TRBJ1-5; D remains unclear. In DNA, the CDR3 is TGTGCCAGCTCACAGGTAGCAAATCAGCCCCAGCATTTT. It encodes CASSQVANQPQHF.